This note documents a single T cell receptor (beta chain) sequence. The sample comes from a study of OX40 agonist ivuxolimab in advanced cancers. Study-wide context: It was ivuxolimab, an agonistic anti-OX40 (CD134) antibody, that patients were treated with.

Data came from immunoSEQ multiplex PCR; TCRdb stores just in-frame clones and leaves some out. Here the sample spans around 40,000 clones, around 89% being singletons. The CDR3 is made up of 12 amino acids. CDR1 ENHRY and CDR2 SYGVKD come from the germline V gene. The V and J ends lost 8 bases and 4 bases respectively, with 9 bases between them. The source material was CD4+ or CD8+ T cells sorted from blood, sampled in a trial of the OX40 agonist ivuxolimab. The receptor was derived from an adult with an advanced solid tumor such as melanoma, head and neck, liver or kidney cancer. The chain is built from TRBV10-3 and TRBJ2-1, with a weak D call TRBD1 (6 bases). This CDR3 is CAIRTDYNEQFF. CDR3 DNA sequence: TGTGCCATCCGGACAGATTACAATGAGCAGTTCTTC.